The 26 T cell receptor beta chains listed next were all sequenced from one sample in a study of T-cell reconstitution after alpha-beta-depleted transplantation in children. During its preparation, the TCRbeta library received unique molecular identifiers. A single record per CDR3 protein comes from TCRdb applying MiXCR to the PCR reads. This table has more than 450,000 distinct CDR3 sequences, around 18% appearing once. The sequencing used PBMCs from the stem cell graft donor, collected from the stem cell graft. The origin of the receptors is a human donor who donated a stem cell graft to a child with acute lymphoblastic leukemia.

The sample holds a few counts of this clonotype. The chain recombines TRBV25-1 with TRBJ2-2; 7 nucleotides align to TRBD2. The CDR3 sequence is 14 residues long. J gave up 6 bases and V 3 bases, and 4 bases lay outside the gene matches. The germline CDR1 and CDR2 sequences are MGHDK and SYGVNS. CDR3 amino acids: CASSEGAGAGELFF. For the CDR3, the DNA is TGTGCCAGCAGTGAGGGTGCGGGAGCCGGGGAGCTGTTTTTT.

The V gene is TRBV3-1, the J gene TRBJ1-2; 7 bases line up with TRBD1. The CDR3 runs to 14 residues. Per the germline V gene, CDR1 is LGHDT and CDR2 is YNNKEL (reference sequence). V was pared by 6 bases and J by 6 bases, with 10 bases of the junction left unmatched. The CDR3 DNA is TGTGCCAGCAGTCTTACAGGGGTTTTGCATGGCTACACCTTC. Protein product: CASSLTGVLHGYTF.

This clonotype showed up many times. The CDR3 coding sequence is TGTGCCAGCAGCTTACTAGCGGGAGGCCACAATGAGCAGTTCTTC. Amino acids: CASSLLAGGHNEQFF. The chain links TRBV12-3 or TRBV12-4 to TRBJ2-1; TRBD2 matches 12 bases. V lost 6 bases, J lost 5 bases, and 5 bases stayed unmatched. The CDR3 has 15 amino acids.

This clonotype is categorized as medium-sized (0.01 to 0.1%). This chain links TRBV7-9 with TRBJ2-7, with TRBD1 matching 9 bases. V shed 4 bases and J 3 bases; nucleotides not matched to a gene: 4. Germline V CDR1 and CDR2: SEHNR, FQNEAQ (reference sequence). The CDR3 totals 14 residues. Here the CDR3 reads CASSSGTGNYEQYF. The CDR3 DNA follows: TGTGCCAGCAGCTCGGGGACAGGGAACTACGAGCAGTACTTC.

The chain has TRBV27 and TRBJ2-3, with 7 bases identical to TRBD2. J gave up 4 bases and V 4 bases, and 8 bases lay outside the gene matches. The CDR3 sequence is 15 residues long. CDR1 is MNHEY and CDR2 is SMNVEV in the germline V gene (reference sequence). The CDR3 nucleotides are TGTGCCAGCAGTTCGGGGGAGGGCCTGTCAGATACGCAGTATTTT. This encodes CASSSGEGLSDTQYF.

This clonotype occurred a few times. The chain joins TRBV29-1 to TRBJ2-5, with D tentatively TRBD2 (5 bases). CDR1 and CDR2 from the germline V gene are SQVTM and ANQGSEA. V lost 8 bases and J 3 bases, leaving 16 bases between the germline ends. The CDR3 runs to 13 residues. CDR3 DNA: TGCAGCTCCCTGGACTGGACGAAAGAGACCCAGTACTTC. Protein sequence: CSSLDWTKETQYF.

The gene calls are TRBV7-6 and TRBJ2-1; perhaps TRBD1 as D (6 bases). V was pared by 3 bases and J by 4 bases, with 13 bases between. The CDR3 is made up of 15 amino acids. Germline assignment: CDR1 SGHVS and CDR2 FNYEAQ. Here the CDR3 DNA reads TGTGCCAGCAGCTTGAGGGGGACAAAGTACAATGAGCAGTTCTTC. This sequence encodes CASSLRGTKYNEQFF.

This clonotype was observed a few times. The chain joins TRBV20-1 to TRBJ1-5; D is possibly TRBD1 (5 bases). This CDR3 has 15 residues. V dropped 2 bases and J dropped 6 bases, with 17 bases sitting between them. Germline V gene lookup returns CDR1 DFQATT and CDR2 SNEGSKA (reference sequence). Here the CDR3 reads CSARQPREDSQPQHF. The CDR3 DNA follows: TGCAGTGCTAGACAACCCAGGGAGGATAGTCAGCCCCAGCATTTT.

The chain employs TRBV2 and TRBJ1-2; D is ambiguous. Deletions cut 3 bases from V and 5 bases from J, with 10 bases between. Germline CDR1 is SNHLY and CDR2 is FYNNEI. The CDR3 is 13 residues long. CDR3 bases: TGTGCCAGCAGTGAGGAGGCCCTGTATGGCTACACCTTC. Amino acids: CASSEEALYGYTF.

This clonotype turned up a few times. The chain is built from TRBV9 and TRBJ1-3; D is ambiguous. The CDR3 runs 13 residues. The germline CDR1 and CDR2 sequences are SGDLS and YYNGEE. Trimming stripped 4 bases from V and 5 bases from J, with 10 bases between. The CDR3 sequence is CASSHETRNTIYF. The DNA for the CDR3 is TGTGCCAGCAGCCATGAGACGAGAAACACCATATATTTT.

Only one count was recorded for this clonotype. This chain links TRBV10-3 with TRBJ1-5, with TRBD1 as a possible D gene (6 bases). Germline CDR1 ENHRY, CDR2 SYGVKD. Trimming shortened V by 5 bases and J by 0 bases, and 11 bases separated the two germline ends. The CDR3 spans 15 residues. The CDR3 region is CAISSQGNSNQPQHF. CDR3 in DNA: TGTGCCATCAGTTCCCAGGGGAATAGCAATCAGCCCCAGCATTTT.

The gene calls are TRBV20-1 and TRBJ1-5; D is uncertain. The CDR3 has 12 residues. V lost 7 bases and J 1 base, leaving 8 bases between the germline ends. CDR1 and CDR2 (germline): DFQATT, SNEGSKA (reference sequence). CDR3 nucleotides: TGCAGTGTTAGGAGAAGCAATCAGCCCCAGCATTTT. It translates to CSVRRSNQPQHF.

This clonotype has only a few counts. The CDR3, as DNA: TGTGCCAGCAGGGACTTAGGAGAGACCCAGTACTTC. It translates to CASRDLGETQYF. The chain employs TRBV11-2 and TRBJ2-5; possibly TRBD2 for D (5 bases). Germline V gene data show CDR1 as SGHAT and CDR2 as FQNNGV. V shed 6 bases and J shed 4 bases, with 9 bases lying between them. CDR3 length: 12 residues.

V usage is TRBV27 and J usage is TRBJ1-2; D is perhaps TRBD1 (5 bases). Trimming took 8 bases from V and 2 from J, leaving 18 bases between them. Germline-derived CDR1 and CDR2 are MNHEY and SMNVEV (reference sequence). The CDR3 runs 15 residues. CDR3 residues: CASSSPRGGNYGYTF. The CDR3 DNA reads as TGTGCCAGCTCTTCCCCCCGTGGGGGGAACTATGGCTACACCTTC.

This clonotype was recorded a few times. V is TRBV5-1 and J is TRBJ2-1, with TRBD1 matching over 8 bases. Germline assignment: CDR1 SGHRS and CDR2 YFSETQ. The V segment lost 0 bases and the J segment 7 bases; nucleotides outside the gene matches: 3. The CDR3 consists of 14 residues. CDR3 sequence reads: CASSLEQGGNEQFF. The CDR3 DNA reads as TGCGCCAGCAGCTTGGAACAGGGGGGAAATGAGCAGTTCTTC.

The chain carries TRBV6-5 and TRBJ1-1, with D perhaps TRBD1 (5 bases). This CDR3 has 15 residues. Germline-derived CDR1 and CDR2 are MNHEY and SVGAGI. V was trimmed by 0 bases and J by 5 bases, leaving 13 bases between them. CDR3 region: CASSYSTAGITEAFF. The CDR3 DNA follows: TGTGCCAGCAGTTACTCAACGGCAGGGATTACTGAAGCTTTCTTT.

The chain has TRBV4-2 and TRBJ2-1; 7 bases are a match to TRBD2. Germline V gene data show CDR1 as LGHNA and CDR2 as YNFKEQ. The CDR3 spans 16 residues. V shed 4 bases, J shed 0 bases, and the junction held 6 bases outside the gene matches. The CDR3 DNA follows: TGTGCCAGCAGCCGAACCCTAGCGGCCTCCTACAATGAGCAGTTCTTC. Amino acid sequence: CASSRTLAASYNEQFF.

V is TRBV5-1 and J is TRBJ2-2, with TRBD2 matching 13 bases. V shed 4 bases and J 6 bases; nucleotides not matched to a gene: 3. Germline assignment: CDR1 SGHRS and CDR2 YFSETQ. The CDR3 length is 15 residues. The CDR3 sequence: CASSLGLAGPGELFF. The CDR3 nucleotides read TGCGCCAGCAGCCTGGGACTAGCGGGGCCCGGGGAGCTGTTTTTT.

V usage is TRBV10-2 and J usage is TRBJ2-2; D ambiguous. Trimming removed 3 bases at V and 1 base at J, with 6 bases between. CDR1 and CDR2 (germline): WSHSY, SAAADI. The CDR3 runs 14 residues. The CDR3, as DNA: TGCGCCAGCAGTGAAATGGGGAACACCGGGGAGCTGTTTTTT. The encoded protein is CASSEMGNTGELFF.

This clonotype was seen only a few times. This sequence joins TRBV6-5 and TRBJ2-1; 12 nucleotides line up with TRBD2. V shed 2 bases, J shed 6 bases, and the junction held 2 bases outside the gene matches. This CDR3 region has 15 residues. Germline CDR1 reads MNHEY; CDR2 reads SVGAGI. CDR3 sequence: CASSYGLAGPNEQFF. DNA of the CDR3: TGTGCCAGCAGTTACGGACTAGCGGGACCCAATGAGCAGTTCTTC.

This rearrangement joins TRBV11-2 to TRBJ1-1; TRBD1 is a possible D gene (6 bases). This CDR3 is built from 13 residues. Germline V lookup: CDR1 SGHAT, CDR2 FQNNGV. Trimming shortened V by 8 bases and J by 6 bases, and 16 bases separated the two germline ends. The CDR3 DNA reads TGTGCCAGCTCACCGGGGGCCCGACCTGAAGCTTTCTTT. Its translation is CASSPGARPEAFF.

The gene calls are TRBV12-3 or TRBV12-4 and TRBJ2-5; weak D call: TRBD1 (6 bases). Trimming removed 5 bases from V and 9 bases from J, with 10 bases in between. CDR3 length equals 11 residues. CDR3 DNA: TGTGCCAGCAGTAATGAGGGGGCCCAGTACTTC. Protein: CASSNEGAQYF.

The CDR3 bases are TGTGCCAGTAGTATTATCGGTGGACAGGGCTATGAGCAGTTCTTC. Protein product: CASSIIGGQGYEQFF. The rearrangement uses TRBV19 and TRBJ2-1, with 8 bases identical to TRBD1. Germline V gene lookup returns CDR1 LNHDA and CDR2 SQIVND (reference sequence). The CDR3 contains 15 residues. The J segment lost 8 bases and the V segment lost 3 bases, leaving 9 bases of the junction unmatched.

V is TRBV7-2 and J is TRBJ2-3, with no clear D. Germline V gene lookup returns CDR1 SGHTA and CDR2 FQGNSA. Trimming pared 5 bases from V and 0 bases from J, leaving 12 bases between. The CDR3 spans 15 residues. This chain's CDR3 is CASSQQRSSTDTQYF. In DNA form, the CDR3 reads TGTGCCAGCAGCCAACAACGTTCTAGCACAGATACGCAGTATTTT.

This clonotype has more than one count but fewer than ten. V usage is TRBV12-3 or TRBV12-4 and J usage is TRBJ1-2, with TRBD1 matching 9 bases. After removal of 6 bases from V and 6 bases from J, the junction contained 5 bases not matched to a gene. The CDR3 spans 13 residues. The DNA for the CDR3 is TGTGCCAGCAGACGGACAGGGGTCGATGGCTACACCTTC. Translating it yields CASRRTGVDGYTF.

The chain carries TRBV19 and TRBJ2-1; 11 positions agree with TRBD2. Trimming cost V 6 bases and J 4 bases; bases outside gene matches: 14. The CDR3 contains 18 residues. Per the germline V gene, CDR1 is LNHDA and CDR2 is SQIVND (reference sequence). CDR3 residues: CASSGGGLAGGVYNEQFF. Here the CDR3 DNA reads TGTGCCAGTAGCGGCGGTGGGTTAGCGGGAGGGGTTTACAATGAGCAGTTCTTC.